The entry below gives a single T cell receptor (beta chain) sequence along with its context. In the original processing: Reference gene primer amplification gave nucleated cell count estimates. Libraries were prepared by immunoSEQ multiplex PCR; TCRdb keeps only in-frame clonotypes and omits some of them. Clone size and V and J calls were adopted from that table, with D and trimming inferred from the DNA. The data contain around 150,000 clones, roughly 80% of them singletons. V dropped 5 bases and J dropped 4; count of bases not matched to a gene: 4. The CDR3 is 13 residues long. Germline values: CDR1 SGHAT, CDR2 FQNNGV. This record belongs to a study of blood T cell repertoires in COVID-19. Study context: COVID-19 samples collected from the United States, Italy and Spain covered acute and convalescent phases.

This chain links TRBV11-2 with TRBJ1-2, with 7 positions matching TRBD1. The sequence derives from a woman aged 55-69 years with acute or convalescent COVID-19. The sample taken for sequencing was peripheral blood. The CDR3 DNA is TGTGCCAGCAGCCCCGGGACAGCCTATGGCTACACCTTC. It encodes CASSPGTAYGYTF.